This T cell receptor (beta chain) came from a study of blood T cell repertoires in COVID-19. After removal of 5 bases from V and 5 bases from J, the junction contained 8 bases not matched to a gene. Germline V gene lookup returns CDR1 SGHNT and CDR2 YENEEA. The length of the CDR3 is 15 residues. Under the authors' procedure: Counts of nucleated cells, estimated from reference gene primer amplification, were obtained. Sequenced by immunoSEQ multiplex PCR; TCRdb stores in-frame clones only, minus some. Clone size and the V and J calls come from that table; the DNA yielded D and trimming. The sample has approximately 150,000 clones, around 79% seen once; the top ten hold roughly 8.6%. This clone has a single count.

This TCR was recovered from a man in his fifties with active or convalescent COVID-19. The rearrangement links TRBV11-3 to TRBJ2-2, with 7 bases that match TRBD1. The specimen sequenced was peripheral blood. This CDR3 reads CASSPTGMQTGELFF. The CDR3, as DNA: TGTGCCAGCAGCCCGACAGGGATGCAAACCGGGGAGCTGTTTTTT. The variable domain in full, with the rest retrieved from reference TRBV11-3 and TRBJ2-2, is EAGVVQSPRYKIIEKKQPVAFWCNPISGHNTLYWYLQNLGQGPELLIRYENEEAVDDSQLPKDRFSAERLKGVDSTLKIQPAELGDSAVYLCASSPTGMQTGELFFGEGSRLTVL.